The source of this T cell receptor (beta chain) is a study of blood T cells in healthy people across ages. General observations from the study: No conclusive comparison of naive versus antigen-experienced cells was possible with unsorted PBMCs. Higher diversity and more naive CD4+ cells were features of long-lived donors, compared to aged donors. Researchers deemed the diversity estimates from one million T cells underestimates.

The use of a sample-barcoded 5' primer and a J-beta primer mix characterized a second PCR of roughly 6 to 11 cycles. One entry per CDR3 protein, called by TCRdb with MiXCR from the 5' RACE reads. The sample contains around 620,000 distinct CDR3 sequences, approximately 30% of which appear only once. Per sample, extraction of total RNA gave at least 5.5 micrograms in every case. About this clonotype itself: What it binds is not known.

The V and J ends lost 5 bases and 5 bases respectively, with 10 bases between them. This CDR3 has 12 residues. Germline V gene data show CDR1 as SGDLS and CDR2 as YYNGEE. The gene calls are TRBV9 and TRBJ1-2, with a weak D call TRBD1 (5 bases). The origin of this receptor is a woman between 70 and 85 years old in good health. The sample comprised blood. The CDR3 DNA reads TGTGCCAGCAGTCGGGACCCGTATGGCTACACCTTC. Its protein product is CASSRDPYGYTF.